The clone carrying this T cell receptor beta chain was counted a single time. The antigen remains undetermined. The sample belongs to a study of shared clonotypes between healthy human individuals. Study in general: Per donor, CD8 memory used one plate, CD8 naive used two, CD4 memory used three and CD4 naive used three.

Findings and caveats of the study: A few donors had 5% to 6.5% of their naive CD4 clonotypes in common.

CDR3 size: 13 residues. Per germline, CDR1 SEHNR and CDR2 FQNEAQ (reference sequence). Trimming left V 7 bases short and J 7 bases short, with 16 bases between. The assay ran at deep level. Clones were sequenced by immunoSEQ multiplex PCR, and TCRdb holds only the in-frame ones, with some missing. In the table there are millions of clones, over 85% of which are singletons. Positively selected for CCR7, the CD45RO-negative cells used as naive CD8 cells excluded terminally differentiated effector memory CD45RA+ cells. J is TRBJ1-2 and V is TRBV7-9; weak D call: TRBD1 (5 bases). The sequence was obtained from a man aged 18 to 30 in good health. What was sequenced was naive CD8+ T cells sorted from blood. The CDR3 DNA is TGTGCCAGCACCGGACCAGGGTCCGGTGGCTACACCTTC. This codes for CASTGPGSGGYTF. Full variable domain (remainder filled in from reference TRBV7-9 and TRBJ1-2): DTGVSQNPRHKITKRGQNVTFRCDPISEHNRLYWYRQTLGQGPEFLTYFQNEAQLEKSRLLSDRFSAERPKGSFSTLEIQRTEQGDSAMYLCASTGPGSGGYTFGSGTRLTVV.